This is a list of T cell receptor beta chains from one sample in a study of T cells after yellow fever vaccination. Each CDR3 protein gets one entry after TCRdb re-called the 5' RACE reads with MiXCR. The sample lists a few hundred thousand distinct CDR3 sequences, approximately 6.7% occurring once. This sample comprised CD4+ T cells sorted from PBMCs, obtained on the day of the yellow fever booster vaccination. These receptor sequences come from a young man who received the YFV17D yellow fever vaccine. CDR3s include the opening cysteine and the closing phenylalanine or tryptophan. The D gene is left open where the match is weak. Some rows mark clone size as missing; the rest say once, few, many or name a class of expanded clone.

V	J	size	D	DNA	CDR3
TRBV2	TRBJ1-4	few	NA	TGTGCCAGCAGACGGGGGGTCACAACTAATGAAAAACTGTTTTTT	CASRRGVTTNEKLFF
TRBV6-5	TRBJ1-5	many	TRBD1	TGTGCCAGCAGACTTACAGGGGGCGGAAAGCCCCAGCATTTT	CASRLTGGGKPQHF
TRBV27	TRBJ2-1	few	TRBD2	TGTGCCAGCATGGAGCGGGAGGCCCGAAGCAATGAGCAGTTCTTC	CASMEREARSNEQFF
TRBV11-2	TRBJ2-2	NA	TRBD2	TGTGCCAGCAGCTTAGGCCCCGGAGCGGGAGTGGACACCGGGGAGCTGTTTTTT	CASSLGPGAGVDTGELFF
TRBV20-1	TRBJ2-3	few	NA	TGCAGTGCCGGCAGGGGAGTGGGAGATACGCAGTATTTT	CSAGRGVGDTQYF
TRBV29-1	TRBJ2-7	few	TRBD2	TGCAGCGCACAGGGCCAGCGGGAGGTCGAGCAGTACTTC	CSAQGQREVEQYF
TRBV15	TRBJ2-4	many	NA	TGTGCCACCAGACCCTCGATCCGGAGCATTCAGTACTTC	CATRPSIRSIQYF
TRBV19	TRBJ2-7	NA	NA	TGTGCCAGTTCCCCGAGGGACGCCACCTACGAGCAGTACTTC	CASSPRDATYEQYF
TRBV20-1	TRBJ1-3	few	TRBD1	TGCAGTGCTAGGACAGGGGGGAACACCATATATTTT	CSARTGGNTIYF
TRBV20-1	TRBJ2-6	NA	NA	TGCAGTGCCCGACATGACAGAACCGGGGCCAACGTCCTGACTTTC	CSARHDRTGANVLTF
TRBV12-3/TRBV12-4	TRBJ2-7	many	NA	TGTGCCAGCAGTTTTGGCGAGCGCTCCTACGAGCAGTACTTC	CASSFGERSYEQYF
TRBV7-2	TRBJ2-3	many	NA	TGTGCCAGCAGCTTACTTGGTAGCACAGATACGCAGTATTTT	CASSLLGSTDTQYF
TRBV7-2	TRBJ2-2	many	NA	TGTGCCAGCAGGGGCGCGAACACCGGGGAGCTGTTTTTT	CASRGANTGELFF
TRBV14	TRBJ2-3	many	TRBD1	TGTGCCAGCAGCCAGGGACAGACGACTAGCACAGATACGCAGTATTTT	CASSQGQTTSTDTQYF
TRBV20-1	TRBJ2-2	many	NA	TGCAGTGCTAGATCCTCGGCGAGCGGCAGAGACACCGGGGAGCTGTTTTTT	CSARSSASGRDTGELFF
TRBV7-9	TRBJ2-1	NA	TRBD2	TGTGCCAGCAGCTTAACTAGCGGGAAGCTTGAGCAGTTCTTC	CASSLTSGKLEQFF
TRBV10-1	TRBJ2-7	few	TRBD1	TGCGCCAGCAGTCTGACAGGGACAATGTCCGAGCAGTACTTC	CASSLTGTMSEQYF
TRBV4-3	TRBJ2-7	many	NA	TGCGCCAGCAGCCAAGATCGGCGATACGAGCAGTACTTC	CASSQDRRYEQYF
TRBV5-6	TRBJ1-4	NA	NA	TGTGCCAGCAGTTCCGGACAGTCTGGACTGTTTTTT	CASSSGQSGLFF
TRBV12-3/TRBV12-4	TRBJ2-2	many	NA	TGTGCCAGCAGCCCACACAACACCGGGGAGCTGTTTTTT	CASSPHNTGELFF
TRBV20-1	TRBJ2-1	many	NA	TGCAGTGCTAGAGAGAACTTCAACAATGAGCAGTTCTTC	CSARENFNNEQFF
TRBV7-9	TRBJ2-1	few	TRBD1	TGTGCCAGCAGCGCCGACCTGACAGGGGGCTTAATCTACAATGAGCAGTTCTTC	CASSADLTGGLIYNEQFF
TRBV3-1	TRBJ2-4	NA	NA	TGTGCCTTCAGCCCCACCGATTGGGGGAGTGGGACCAAAAACATTCAGTACTTC	CAFSPTDWGSGTKNIQYF
TRBV20-1	TRBJ2-1	many	NA	TGCAGTGCTAGCGCTGCGACTAGAGGTACCAATGAGCAGTTCTTC	CSASAATRGTNEQFF
TRBV5-1	TRBJ2-1	many	TRBD1	TGCGCCAGCAGCTTACAGGGGGCTTCCGGGAATGAGCAGTTCTTC	CASSLQGASGNEQFF
TRBV28	TRBJ2-6	few	NA	TGTGCCAGCAGTTTATGGACCTCTGGGGCCAACGTCCTGACTTTC	CASSLWTSGANVLTF
TRBV24-1	TRBJ2-3	few	NA	TGTGCCACCAGTGATTTTACGAAAAGCACAGATACGCAGTATTTT	CATSDFTKSTDTQYF
TRBV12-3/TRBV12-4	TRBJ1-3	many	TRBD1	TGTGCCAGCAGTTTAAGACAGGGGATTGGAAACACCATATATTTT	CASSLRQGIGNTIYF
TRBV28	TRBJ1-1	many	NA	TGTGCCAGCAGTCGGCCGCCTCGTGGCGCTTTCTTT	CASSRPPRGAFF
TRBV7-2	TRBJ2-5	many	NA	TGTGCCAGCAGCCCAGCCGGGCTCCAAGAGACCCAGTACTTC	CASSPAGLQETQYF
TRBV2	TRBJ2-3	NA	NA	TGTGCCAGCACGGCCCCTAGCACAGATACGCAGTATTTT	CASTAPSTDTQYF
TRBV18	TRBJ2-2	many	NA	TGTGCCAGCTCACCACTTAGGTCGGGGCCCACCGGGGAGCTGTTTTTT	CASSPLRSGPTGELFF
TRBV12-3/TRBV12-4	TRBJ2-1	many	NA	TGTGCCAGCAGTCCCCAACGGGGCGCAGGGCAGTTCTTC	CASSPQRGAGQFF
TRBV18	TRBJ2-1	NA	NA	TGTGCCAGCTCAAGGTTGGGGGCGAATGTCAATGAGCAGTTCTTC	CASSRLGANVNEQFF
TRBV20-1	TRBJ2-6	many	NA	TGCAGTGCTAGTTTGCCGGGAGTTGGGGCCAACGTCCTGACTTTC	CSASLPGVGANVLTF
TRBV12-5	TRBJ2-1	many	NA	TGTGCTAGTGTGCCGGGCCAGGCCTACAATGAGCAGTTCTTC	CASVPGQAYNEQFF